One sample yielded the 4 T cell receptor beta chains listed below, sequenced in a study of OX40 agonist ivuxolimab in advanced cancers. Produced via immunoSEQ multiplex PCR; TCRdb's table is partial and in-frame only. The table includes tens of thousands of clones, 75% to 85% detected once. The sample consisted of CD4+ or CD8+ T cells sorted from blood, taken in a trial of the OX40 agonist ivuxolimab. Source of these receptors: an adult with an advanced solid tumor such as melanoma, head and neck, liver or kidney cancer.

This chain's CDR3 is CAISAAGATTNEKLFF. CDR3 DNA sequence: TGTGCCATCAGTGCGGCAGGGGCGACAACTAATGAAAAACTGTTTTTT. The J gene is TRBJ1-4, the V gene TRBV10-3; tentative D call: TRBD1 (6 bases). Germline CDR1 ENHRY, CDR2 SYGVKD. CDR3 length: 16 residues. Trimming cost V 4 bases and J 0 bases, with 12 bases left between them.

This clone has only one observation. V usage is TRBV7-9 and J usage is TRBJ2-7, with TRBD1 as a possible D gene (6 bases). The CDR3 consists of 13 residues. Trimming took off 8 bases at V and 3 bases at J, with 14 bases between the two ends. The germline V gene has CDR1 SEHNR and CDR2 FQNEAQ (reference sequence). Here the CDR3 DNA reads TGTGCCAGCTCCCCTGGGGGCGGCTACGAGCAGTACTTC. Its translation is CASSPGGGYEQYF.

The chain uses TRBV5-8 and TRBJ2-2; D unclear. Germline V CDR1 and CDR2: SGHTS, YDEGEE. V shed 4 bases and J shed 2 bases, with 9 bases lying between them. The CDR3 sequence is 14 residues long. The CDR3 DNA follows: TGTGCCAGCAGCCCGGACGTCAACACCGGGGAGCTGTTTTTT. It codes for CASSPDVNTGELFF.

The chain combines TRBV5-1 with TRBJ2-7, with 11 positions matching TRBD1. CDR3 size: 16 residues. Germline V gives CDR1 SGHRS, CDR2 YFSETQ. The J segment lost 6 bases and the V segment lost 0 bases, leaving 8 bases of the junction unmatched. CDR3 DNA: TGCGCCAGCAGCTTGGCCCAGGGGACAGGGGGTTCCGAGCAGTACTTC. As protein: CASSLAQGTGGSEQYF.